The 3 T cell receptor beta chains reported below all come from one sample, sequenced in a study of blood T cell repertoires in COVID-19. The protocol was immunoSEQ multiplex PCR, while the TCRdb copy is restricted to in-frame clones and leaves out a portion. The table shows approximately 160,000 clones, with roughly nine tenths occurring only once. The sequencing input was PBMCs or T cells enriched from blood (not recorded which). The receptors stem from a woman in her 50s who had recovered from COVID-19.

In nucleotides, the CDR3 is TGTGCCAGTAGCCCGCGGGGCCCTGGTTATAGCAATCAGCCCCAGCATTTT. This translates into CASSPRGPGYSNQPQHF. The chain joins TRBV19 to TRBJ1-5; possible D gene TRBD1, 5 bases. The CDR3 sequence is 17 residues long. Germline CDR1 and CDR2: LNHDA and SQIVND (reference sequence). The V gene lost 6 bases and the J gene lost 0 bases, with 18 bases spanning the gap. The full variable domain, its missing parts supplied by reference TRBV19 and TRBJ1-5, is DGGITQSPKYLFRKEGQNVTLSCEQNLNHDAMYWYRQDPGQGLRLIYYSQIVNDFQKGDIAEGYSVSREKKESFPLTVTSAQKNPTAFYLCASSPRGPGYSNQPQHFGDGTRLSIL.

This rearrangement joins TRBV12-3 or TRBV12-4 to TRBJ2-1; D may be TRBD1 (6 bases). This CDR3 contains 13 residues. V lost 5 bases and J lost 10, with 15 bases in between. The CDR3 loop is CASSPSGVGEQFF. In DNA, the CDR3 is TGTGCCAGCAGTCCATCAGGGGTAGGGGAGCAGTTCTTC.

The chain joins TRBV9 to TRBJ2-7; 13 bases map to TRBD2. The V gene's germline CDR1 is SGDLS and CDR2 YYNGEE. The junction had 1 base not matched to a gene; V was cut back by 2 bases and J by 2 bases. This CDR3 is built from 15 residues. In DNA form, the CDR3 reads TGTGCCAGCAGCGTCACTAGCGGGAGGGCCTACGAGCAGTACTTC. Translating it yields CASSVTSGRAYEQYF. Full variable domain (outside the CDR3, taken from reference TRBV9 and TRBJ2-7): DSGVTQTPKHLITATGQRVTLRCSPRSGDLSVYWYQQSLDQGLQFLIQYYNGEERAKGNILERFSAQQFPDLHSELNLSSLELGDSALYFCASSVTSGRAYEQYFGPGTRLTVT.